These 13 T cell receptor beta chains were all obtained from the same sample, sequenced in a study of blood T cell repertoires in COVID-19. Sequenced by immunoSEQ multiplex PCR; TCRdb stores in-frame clones only, minus some. The repertoire has about 250,000 clones, around 90% of them found once; the top ten carry around 3.2%. Material: PBMCs or T cells enriched from blood (not recorded which). These receptors were obtained from a woman in her 40s who had been exposed to COVID-19.

V is TRBV5-1 and J is TRBJ2-7; the match to TRBD1 covers 8 bases. The ends lost 5 bases at V and 2 bases at J; junction bases unmatched: 9. This CDR3 comprises 15 residues. Germline CDR1 and CDR2: SGHRS and YFSETQ. CDR3 nucleotides: TGCGCCAGCAGTCCTCGGACAGGGAATCCCTACGAGCAGTACTTC. Its protein product is CASSPRTGNPYEQYF.

The rearrangement links TRBV4-3 to TRBJ2-5; 12 bases agree with TRBD2. Unmatched junction bases numbered 9, after V lost 2 bases and J lost 5 bases. Germline lookup yields CDR1 LGHNA and CDR2 YSLEER. This CDR3 spans 17 amino acids. The CDR3 DNA follows: TGCGCCAGCAGCCAATCACTAGCGGGGGGCGGCTGGGAGACCCAGTACTTC. This gives the protein CASSQSLAGGGWETQYF.

The rearrangement uses TRBV5-6 and TRBJ2-7; D perhaps matches TRBD2 (5 bases). The CDR3 is 15 amino acids. V dropped 0 bases and J dropped 2 bases, with 12 bases sitting between them. CDR1 and CDR2 from the germline V gene are SGHDT and YYEEEE. CDR3 sequence: CASSLARADPYEQYF. Here the CDR3 DNA reads TGTGCCAGCAGCTTGGCCCGAGCGGACCCCTACGAGCAGTACTTC.

The chain is built from TRBV9 and TRBJ2-1; 10 nucleotides align to TRBD2. This CDR3 contains 15 residues. V lost 0 bases, J lost 8 bases, and 5 bases stayed unmatched. In germline, CDR1 is SGDLS, CDR2 YYNGEE. DNA of the CDR3: TGTGCCAGCAGCGTAGTACTAGCGGGATCGGATGAGCAGTTCTTC. Its protein is CASSVVLAGSDEQFF.

The chain is built from TRBV27 and TRBJ2-3, with D possibly TRBD2 on 6 matching bases. This CDR3 is 17 amino acids long. Trimming removed 7 bases at V and 0 bases at J, with 20 bases between. CDR1 is MNHEY and CDR2 is SMNVEV in the germline V gene (reference sequence). The CDR3 DNA reads as TGTGCCAGCACAGCGGAGGGTACTCCTGCTAGCACAGATACGCAGTATTTT. Protein sequence: CASTAEGTPASTDTQYF.

This chain joins TRBV6-4 and TRBJ1-2, with unresolved D. Deletions cut 5 bases from V and 7 bases from J, with 17 bases between. Germline CDR1 reads MRHNA; CDR2 reads SNTAGT. The CDR3 covers 14 residues. For the CDR3, the DNA is TGTGCCAGCAGTACGGACGGAGGCGGAGGTGGCTACACCTTC. It encodes CASSTDGGGGGYTF.

V usage is TRBV6-2 or TRBV6-3 and J usage is TRBJ1-1; TRBD1 is a possible D gene (6 bases). Germline CDR1 is MNHEY and CDR2 is SVGEGT. The CDR3 totals 15 residues. V dropped 5 bases and J dropped 5 bases, with 18 bases sitting between them. The CDR3 sequence: CASSGATGWSTEAFF. DNA for the CDR3: TGTGCCAGCAGTGGCGCGACAGGTTGGAGTACTGAAGCTTTCTTT.

The chain combines TRBV11-3 with TRBJ2-7, with D maybe TRBD1 (5 bases). Trimming removed 5 bases at V and 0 bases at J, with 8 bases between. This CDR3 is 13 amino acids long. From germline, CDR1 is SGHNT and CDR2 YENEEA. DNA of the CDR3: TGTGCCAGCAGCAGAGACAGCTCCTACGAGCAGTACGTC. Its protein product is CASSRDSSYEQYV.

This sequence joins TRBV10-3 and TRBJ1-3; D is uncertain. V gave up 8 bases and J gave up 2 bases, with 19 bases separating them. CDR1 ENHRY and CDR2 SYGVKD come from the germline V gene. This CDR3 is 16 amino acids long. The DNA for the CDR3 is TGTGCCATCGGAAGCGTGTTAGGGAGGGCTGGAAACACCATATATTTT. As protein: CAIGSVLGRAGNTIYF.

The rearrangement uses TRBV29-1 and TRBJ2-1; no reliable D call. Trimming left V 4 bases short and J 5 bases short, with 12 bases between. The CDR3 consists of 13 residues. CDR1 SQVTM and CDR2 ANQGSEA come from the germline V gene. CDR3 region: CSVVSLSHNEQFF. CDR3 DNA: TGCAGCGTTGTGTCCCTTAGCCACAATGAGCAGTTCTTC.

The V and J genes are TRBV29-1 and TRBJ2-7; D may be TRBD1 (8 bases). Germline V gives CDR1 SQVTM, CDR2 ANQGSEA. V lost 0 bases and J lost 2, with 20 bases in between. This CDR3 has 17 amino acids. CDR3 amino acids: CSVEDKGGTGAPYEQYF. The CDR3 bases are TGCAGCGTTGAAGATAAGGGAGGGACAGGCGCACCCTACGAGCAGTACTTC.

The chain joins TRBV2 to TRBJ2-1, with TRBD2 as a possible D gene (7 bases). The germline V and J ends were trimmed by 0 bases and 9 bases, with 12 bases remaining between them. Germline CDR1 SNHLY, CDR2 FYNNEI. The CDR3 is 14 amino acids. The CDR3 DNA reads TGTGCCAGCAGTGAAGCGGGGGGGCTGACTGAGCAGTTCTTC. This codes for CASSEAGGLTEQFF.

This clone was observed once. The gene calls are TRBV7-8 and TRBJ1-2; TRBD1 might be the D (6 bases). The CDR3 has 16 residues. The germline V gene encodes CDR1 SGHVS and CDR2 FQNEAQ. V was cut by 5 bases and J by 8 bases, with 24 bases left in between. This CDR3 reads CASSPRGLGAWEGYTF. The CDR3, as DNA: TGTGCCAGCAGCCCCCGAGGCTTGGGGGCATGGGAAGGCTACACCTTC.